The clone carrying this T cell receptor (beta chain) was observed a handful of times. The sample is drawn from a study of metastatic and nonmetastatic thyroid tumors. Every patient was untreated before thyroid surgery. TCRdb reprocessed the PCR reads using MiXCR. The table has about 16,000 clones, under 35% seen once. V lost 3 bases, J lost 5 bases, and 16 bases lay in between. The CDR3 is 15 amino acids. The germline V gene has CDR1 MNHEY and CDR2 SMNVEV (reference sequence). The clonotype comes from a female donor with papillary thyroid cancer or a benign thyroid nodule (not recorded which). Some clones in this sample may be carry-over from other donors' samples. The gene calls are TRBV27 and TRBJ2-5, with D possibly being TRBD2 (5 bases). Sequencing input: blood. The CDR3 DNA reads TGTGCCAGCAGTTTTGATAGACACCAGCGGGAGACCCAGTACTTC. Its translation is CASSFDRHQRETQYF.